This paragraph covers one T cell receptor (beta chain) sequence. Germline CDR1 and CDR2: KGHSH and LQKENI. The V and J ends lost 3 bases and 8 bases respectively, with 8 bases between them. The CDR3 has 12 residues. The sample comes from a study of blood T cell repertoires in COVID-19. Across the study: Some COVID-19 samples were acute and others convalescent; all came from the United States, Italy and Spain.

In the original analysis: Estimation of nucleated cell counts relied on the amplification of reference gene primers. Data came from immunoSEQ multiplex PCR; TCRdb stores just in-frame clones and leaves some out. The D gene and trimming were derived from the DNA, and the V and J assignments and clone size from that table. The table shows about 190,000 clones, with roughly 90% occurring only once. The source is a man aged 50-59 years with acute or convalescent COVID-19. This sequence joins TRBV18 and TRBJ2-1, with a possible D match to TRBD2 (5 bases). Material for sequencing was peripheral blood. In DNA, the CDR3 is TGTGCCAGCTCACCTGGCGGGTATGAGCAGTTCTTC. Protein: CASSPGGYEQFF.